The rows below give T cell receptor beta chains drawn from one sample of a study of vaccination effects on CD4 cells after COVID-19. No antigen is known for these receptors. The data were produced by immunoSEQ multiplex PCR, yet TCRdb's version contains in-frame clones alone and is incomplete. Counted here are tens of thousands of clones, 65% to 85% occurring once; the ten biggest clones make up around 2.9%. Sequenced material: CD4+ T cells from PBMCs cultured with HCoV-NL63 spike peptides, taken before COVID-19 vaccination. The source of these receptors is a human donor who received a COVID-19 vaccine. CDR3s include the opening cysteine and the closing phenylalanine or tryptophan. The order of the fields is CDR3 protein, CDR3 DNA, J gene, D gene, V gene, clone size. D genes are given only for firm matches. Size values are once, few and many counts, or a class for expanded clones, and some rows have none.

CDR3aa: CASSEATTTGANVLTF
CDR3nt: TGTGCCAGCAGTGAAGCGACGACAACTGGGGCCAACGTCCTGACTTTC
j_gene: TRBJ2-6
d_gene: NA
v_gene: TRBV6-1
abundance: NA

CDR3aa: CASSYSPGTENIQYF
CDR3nt: TGCGCCAGCAGCTATTCGCCTGGGACGGAAAACATTCAGTACTTC
j_gene: TRBJ2-4
d_gene: NA
v_gene: TRBV5-1
abundance: NA

CDR3aa: CASSLNSNQPQHF
CDR3nt: TGTGCCAGCTCACTTAATAGCAATCAGCCCCAGCATTTT
j_gene: TRBJ1-5
d_gene: NA
v_gene: TRBV18
abundance: once

CDR3aa: CASSSGQITDTQYF
CDR3nt: TGTGCCAGCAGTTCCGGACAGATCACAGATACGCAGTATTTT
j_gene: TRBJ2-3
d_gene: NA
v_gene: TRBV2
abundance: NA

CDR3aa: CASSLGSSGTDNTEAFF
CDR3nt: TGCGCCAGCAGCTTGGGTTCCTCCGGGACAGATAACACTGAAGCTTTCTTT
j_gene: TRBJ1-1
d_gene: TRBD1
v_gene: TRBV5-1
abundance: NA

CDR3aa: CASSAGLGQNNEQFF
CDR3nt: TGTGCCAGCTCGGCGGGACTAGGCCAGAACAATGAGCAGTTCTTC
j_gene: TRBJ2-1
d_gene: TRBD2
v_gene: TRBV18
abundance: NA

CDR3aa: CSASGGVYGYTF
CDR3nt: TGCAGTGCTAGTGGGGGCGTCTATGGCTACACCTTC
j_gene: TRBJ1-2
d_gene: NA
v_gene: TRBV20-1
abundance: NA

CDR3aa: CASSTRGGAARGTGELFF
CDR3nt: TGTGCCAGCAGCACTAGAGGAGGGGCCGCCAGGGGCACCGGGGAGCTGTTTTTT
j_gene: TRBJ2-2
d_gene: NA
v_gene: TRBV9
abundance: NA

CDR3aa: CASSEGGGNQPQHF
CDR3nt: TGTGCCAGCAGTGAGGGGGGAGGAAATCAGCCCCAGCATTTT
j_gene: TRBJ1-5
d_gene: NA
v_gene: TRBV6-4
abundance: NA

CDR3aa: CAWSVPGVNTEAFF
CDR3nt: TGTGCCTGGAGTGTACCAGGAGTGAACACTGAAGCTTTCTTT
j_gene: TRBJ1-1
d_gene: NA
v_gene: TRBV30
abundance: few

CDR3aa: CASSDPGVAGGYTF
CDR3nt: TGTGCCAGCAGTGATCCAGGGGTGGCGGGGGGCTACACCTTC
j_gene: TRBJ1-2
d_gene: NA
v_gene: TRBV6-1
abundance: NA

CDR3aa: CSAGDRGRGTIYF
CDR3nt: TGCAGCGCTGGGGACAGGGGGCGCGGCACCATATATTTT
j_gene: TRBJ1-3
d_gene: TRBD1
v_gene: TRBV29-1
abundance: NA

CDR3aa: CASSDEGRNSPLHF
CDR3nt: TGCGCCAGCAGTGATGAAGGCAGGAATTCACCCCTCCACTTT
j_gene: TRBJ1-6
d_gene: NA
v_gene: TRBV10-2
abundance: NA

CDR3aa: CASRTGTGDGYTF
CDR3nt: TGTGCCAGCAGAACAGGAACCGGAGATGGCTACACCTTC
j_gene: TRBJ1-2
d_gene: NA
v_gene: TRBV6-5
abundance: NA

CDR3aa: CASSLVGEGGELFF
CDR3nt: TGCGCCAGCAGCTTGGTGGGGGAAGGCGGGGAGCTGTTTTTT
j_gene: TRBJ2-2
d_gene: NA
v_gene: TRBV5-1
abundance: NA

CDR3aa: CASTGQGANTEAFF
CDR3nt: TGCGCCAGCACCGGACAGGGCGCGAACACTGAAGCTTTCTTT
j_gene: TRBJ1-1
d_gene: TRBD1
v_gene: TRBV5-1
abundance: once

CDR3aa: CSASLGRRSNQPQHF
CDR3nt: TGCAGTGCCAGTTTAGGGCGGAGGAGCAATCAGCCCCAGCATTTT
j_gene: TRBJ1-5
d_gene: NA
v_gene: TRBV20-1
abundance: NA

CDR3aa: CASGPRGEKLFF
CDR3nt: TGTGCTAGTGGCCCCAGGGGAGAAAAACTGTTTTTT
j_gene: TRBJ1-4
d_gene: NA
v_gene: TRBV12-5
abundance: NA

CDR3aa: CAWSVNPAQPQHF
CDR3nt: TGTGCCTGGAGTGTAAATCCAGCCCAGCCCCAGCATTTT
j_gene: TRBJ1-5
d_gene: NA
v_gene: TRBV30
abundance: few